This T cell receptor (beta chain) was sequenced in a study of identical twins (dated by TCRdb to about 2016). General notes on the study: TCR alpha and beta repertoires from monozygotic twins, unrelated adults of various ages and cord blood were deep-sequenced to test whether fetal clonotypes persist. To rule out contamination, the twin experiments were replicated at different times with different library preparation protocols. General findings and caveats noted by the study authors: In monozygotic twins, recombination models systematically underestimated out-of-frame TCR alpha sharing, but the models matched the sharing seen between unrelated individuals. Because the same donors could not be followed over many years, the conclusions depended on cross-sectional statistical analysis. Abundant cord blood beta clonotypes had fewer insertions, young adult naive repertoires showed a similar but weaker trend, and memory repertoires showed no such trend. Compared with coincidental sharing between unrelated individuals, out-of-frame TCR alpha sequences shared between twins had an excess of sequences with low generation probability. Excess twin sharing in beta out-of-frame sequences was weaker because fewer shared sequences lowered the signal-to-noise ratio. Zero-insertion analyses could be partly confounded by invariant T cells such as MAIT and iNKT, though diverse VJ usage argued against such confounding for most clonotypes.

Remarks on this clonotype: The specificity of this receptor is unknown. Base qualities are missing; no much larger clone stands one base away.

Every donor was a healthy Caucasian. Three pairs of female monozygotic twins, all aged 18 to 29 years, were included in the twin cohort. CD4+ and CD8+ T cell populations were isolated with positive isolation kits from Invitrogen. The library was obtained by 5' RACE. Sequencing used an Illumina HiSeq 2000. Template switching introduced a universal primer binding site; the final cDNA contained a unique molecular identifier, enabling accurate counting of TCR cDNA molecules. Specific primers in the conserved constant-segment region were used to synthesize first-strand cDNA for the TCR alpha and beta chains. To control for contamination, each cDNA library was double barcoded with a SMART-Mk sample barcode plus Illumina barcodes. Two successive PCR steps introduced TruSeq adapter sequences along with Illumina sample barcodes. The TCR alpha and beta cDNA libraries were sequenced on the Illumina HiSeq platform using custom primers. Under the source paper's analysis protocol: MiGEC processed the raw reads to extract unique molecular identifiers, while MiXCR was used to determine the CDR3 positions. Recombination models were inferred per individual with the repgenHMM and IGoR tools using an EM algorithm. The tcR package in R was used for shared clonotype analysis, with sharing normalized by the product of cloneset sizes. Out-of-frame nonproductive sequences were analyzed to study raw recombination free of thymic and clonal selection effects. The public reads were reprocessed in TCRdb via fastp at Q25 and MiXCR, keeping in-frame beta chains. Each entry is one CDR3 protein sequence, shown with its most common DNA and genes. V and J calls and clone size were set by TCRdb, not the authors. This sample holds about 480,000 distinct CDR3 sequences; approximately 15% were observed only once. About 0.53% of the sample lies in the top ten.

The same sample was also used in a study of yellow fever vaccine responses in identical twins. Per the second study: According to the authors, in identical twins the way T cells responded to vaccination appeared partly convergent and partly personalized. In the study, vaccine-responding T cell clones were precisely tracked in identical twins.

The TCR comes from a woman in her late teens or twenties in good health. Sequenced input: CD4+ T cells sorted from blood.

The DNA sequence reads TGTGCCAGCAGCCACAGCCCGACAGGGAGCACTGAAGCTTTCTTT. Its protein product is CASSHSPTGSTEAFF. The rearrangement combines TRBV7-2 with TRBJ1-1; a stretch of 7 junction bases matches TRBD1. The CDR3 spans 15 residues, from the cysteine through the phenylalanine. Left in the record is the CDR3 DNA by itself, 45 bases read in frame from the first base. Trimming takes 5 bases off V and 4 bases off J; junction bases not matched to a gene: 10. Via the germline V gene, CDR1 is SGHTA and CDR2 FQGNSA.